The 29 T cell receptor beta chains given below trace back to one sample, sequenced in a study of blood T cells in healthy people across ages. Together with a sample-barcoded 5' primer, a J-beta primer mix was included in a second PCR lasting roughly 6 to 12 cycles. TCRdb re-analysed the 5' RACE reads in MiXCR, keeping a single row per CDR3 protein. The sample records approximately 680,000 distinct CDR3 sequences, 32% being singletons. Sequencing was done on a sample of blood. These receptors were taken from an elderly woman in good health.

For the CDR3, the DNA is TGTGCCAGCAGCTTAGGGGCCGGGGGAGCCCAAGAGACCCAGTACTTC. It encodes CASSLGAGGAQETQYF. The chain combines TRBV7-9 with TRBJ2-5; TRBD2 is a possible D gene (6 bases). Trimming cost V 1 base and J 1 base, with 13 bases left between them. CDR3 length equals 16 residues. Germline CDR1 is SEHNR and CDR2 is FQNEAQ (reference sequence).

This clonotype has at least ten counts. CDR3 loop: CASSGAQHSPLHF. The DNA for the CDR3 is TGTGCCAGCAGCGGCGCGCAGCATTCACCCCTCCACTTT. The genes are TRBV7-9 and TRBJ1-6; unclear D gene. V shed 5 bases and J shed 8 bases, with 10 bases lying between them. CDR1 is SEHNR and CDR2 is FQNEAQ in the germline V gene (reference sequence). This CDR3 contains 13 residues.

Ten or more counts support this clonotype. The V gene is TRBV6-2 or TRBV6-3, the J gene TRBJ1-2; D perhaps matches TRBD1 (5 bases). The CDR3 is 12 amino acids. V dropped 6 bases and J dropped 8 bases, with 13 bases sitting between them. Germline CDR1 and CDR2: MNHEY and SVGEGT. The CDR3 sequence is CASSGTSWGYTF. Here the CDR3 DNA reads TGTGCCAGCAGCGGGACCTCCTGGGGCTACACCTTC.

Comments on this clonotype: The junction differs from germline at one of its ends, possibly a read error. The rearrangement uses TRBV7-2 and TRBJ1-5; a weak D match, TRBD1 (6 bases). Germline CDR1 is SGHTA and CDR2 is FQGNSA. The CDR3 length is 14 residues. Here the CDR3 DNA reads TGTGCCGGCAGCCGTACGGGGGGCCTTCAGCCCCAGCATTTT. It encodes CAGSRTGGLQPQHF.

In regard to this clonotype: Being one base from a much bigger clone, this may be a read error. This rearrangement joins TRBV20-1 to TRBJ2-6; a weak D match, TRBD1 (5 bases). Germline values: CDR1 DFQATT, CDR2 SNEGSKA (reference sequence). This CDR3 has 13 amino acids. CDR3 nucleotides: TGCAGTGCAAGAAAATCTGGGGCCAACGTCCGGACTTTC. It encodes CSARKSGANVRTF.

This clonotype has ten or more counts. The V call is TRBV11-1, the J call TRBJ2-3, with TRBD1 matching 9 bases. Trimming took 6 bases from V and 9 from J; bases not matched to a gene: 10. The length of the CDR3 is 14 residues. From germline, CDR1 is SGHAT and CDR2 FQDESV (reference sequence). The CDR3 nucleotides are TGTGCCAGCAGTTTTTGGGACAGGGCGGACACGCAGTATTTT. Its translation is CASSFWDRADTQYF. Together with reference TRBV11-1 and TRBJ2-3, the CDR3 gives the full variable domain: EAEVAQSPRYKITEKSQAVAFWCDPISGHATLYWYRQILGQGPELLVQFQDESVVDDSQLPKDRFSAERLKGVDSTLKIQPAELGDSAMYLCASSFWDRADTQYFGPGTRLTVL.

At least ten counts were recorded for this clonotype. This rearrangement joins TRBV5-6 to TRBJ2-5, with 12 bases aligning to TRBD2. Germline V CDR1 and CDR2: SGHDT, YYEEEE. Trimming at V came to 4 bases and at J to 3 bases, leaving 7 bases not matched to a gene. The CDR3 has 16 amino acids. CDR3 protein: CASSVKLAGGKETQYF. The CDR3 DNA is TGTGCCAGCAGCGTTAAACTAGCGGGGGGAAAAGAGACCCAGTACTTC.

CDR3 sequence: CASSQEEGRDTQYF. Written as DNA, the CDR3 is TGTGCCAGCAGCCAGGAAGAGGGAAGGGATACGCAGTATTTT. This chain links TRBV4-2 with TRBJ2-3, with a possible D match to TRBD2 (5 bases). The V end was cut by 3 bases, the J end by 6 bases, with 13 bases between. Germline CDR1 LGHNA, CDR2 YNFKEQ. The CDR3 is 14 residues long.

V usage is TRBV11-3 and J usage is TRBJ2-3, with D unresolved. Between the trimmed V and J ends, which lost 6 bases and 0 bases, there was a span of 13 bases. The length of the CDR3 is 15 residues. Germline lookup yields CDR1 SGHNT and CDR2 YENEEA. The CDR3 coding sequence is TGTGCCAGCAGTCGCCGCGGTAGGAGCACAGATACGCAGTATTTT. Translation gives CASSRRGRSTDTQYF.

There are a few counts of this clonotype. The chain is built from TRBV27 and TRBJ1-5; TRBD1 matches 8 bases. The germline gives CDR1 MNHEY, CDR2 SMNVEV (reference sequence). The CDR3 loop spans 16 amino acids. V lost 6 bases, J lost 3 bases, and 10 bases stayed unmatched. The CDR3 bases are TGTGCCAGCAGAGACAGGGGTCAGAAGAACAATCAGCCCCAGCATTTT. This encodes CASRDRGQKNNQPQHF.

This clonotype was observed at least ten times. The CDR3 spells CSGSDRGAAGYTF. CDR3 bases: TGCAGTGGTTCGGACAGGGGGGCGGCTGGCTACACCTTC. The chain employs TRBV20-1 and TRBJ1-2; TRBD1 matches 10 bases. The CDR3 sequence is 13 residues long. The V and J ends lost 7 bases and 7 bases, in that order; junction bases with no gene match: 9. Germline-derived CDR1 and CDR2 are DFQATT and SNEGSKA (reference sequence).

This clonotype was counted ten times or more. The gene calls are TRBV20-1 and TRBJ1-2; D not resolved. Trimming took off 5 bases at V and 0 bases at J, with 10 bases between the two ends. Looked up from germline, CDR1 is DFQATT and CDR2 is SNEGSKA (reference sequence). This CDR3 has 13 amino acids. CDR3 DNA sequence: TGCAGTGCTCCTCATCCAGCTAACTATGGCTACACCTTC. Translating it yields CSAPHPANYGYTF.

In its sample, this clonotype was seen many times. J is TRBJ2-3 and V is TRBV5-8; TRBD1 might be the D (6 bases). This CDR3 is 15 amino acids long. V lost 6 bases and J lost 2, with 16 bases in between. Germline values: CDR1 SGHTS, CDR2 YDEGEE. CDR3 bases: TGTGCCAGCAACCCAGGGGTCGCCCTCACAGATACGCAGTATTTT. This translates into CASNPGVALTDTQYF.

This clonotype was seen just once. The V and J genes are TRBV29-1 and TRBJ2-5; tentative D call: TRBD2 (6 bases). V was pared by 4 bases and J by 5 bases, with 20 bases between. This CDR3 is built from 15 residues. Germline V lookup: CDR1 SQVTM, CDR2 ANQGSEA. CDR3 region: CSVAVRLEKRETQYF. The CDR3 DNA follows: TGCAGCGTTGCCGTCAGACTAGAGAAAAGGGAGACCCAGTACTTC.

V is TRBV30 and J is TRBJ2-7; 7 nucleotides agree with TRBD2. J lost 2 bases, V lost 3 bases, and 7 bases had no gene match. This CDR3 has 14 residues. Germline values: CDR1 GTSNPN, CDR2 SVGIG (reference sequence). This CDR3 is CAWRGSGGAYEQYF. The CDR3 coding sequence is TGTGCCTGGAGGGGCTCTGGGGGGGCCTACGAGCAGTACTTC.

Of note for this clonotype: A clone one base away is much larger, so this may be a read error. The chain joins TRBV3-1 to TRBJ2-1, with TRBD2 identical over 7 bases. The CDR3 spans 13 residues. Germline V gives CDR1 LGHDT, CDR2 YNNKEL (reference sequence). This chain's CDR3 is CASSRGLFNKQFF. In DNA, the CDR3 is TGTGCCAGCAGCCGGGGACTATTCAATAAGCAGTTCTTC.

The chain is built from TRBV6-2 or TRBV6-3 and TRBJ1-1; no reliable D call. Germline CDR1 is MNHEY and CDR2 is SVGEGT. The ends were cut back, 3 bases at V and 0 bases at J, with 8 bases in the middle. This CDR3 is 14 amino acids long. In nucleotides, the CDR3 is TGTGCCAGCAGTTATGTCAGATTGAACACTGAAGCTTTCTTT. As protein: CASSYVRLNTEAFF.

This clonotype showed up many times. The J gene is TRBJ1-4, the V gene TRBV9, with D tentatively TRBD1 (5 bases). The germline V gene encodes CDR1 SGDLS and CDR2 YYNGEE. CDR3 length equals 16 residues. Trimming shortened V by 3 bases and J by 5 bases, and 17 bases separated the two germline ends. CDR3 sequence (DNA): TGTGCCAGCAGCGCGGGGACGAGGACGGCCAATGAAAAACTGTTTTTT. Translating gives CASSAGTRTANEKLFF.

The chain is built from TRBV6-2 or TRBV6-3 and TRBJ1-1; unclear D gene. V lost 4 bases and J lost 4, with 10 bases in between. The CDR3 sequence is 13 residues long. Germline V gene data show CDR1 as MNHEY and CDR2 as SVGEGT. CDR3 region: CASSSSRSTEAFF. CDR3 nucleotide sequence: TGTGCCAGCAGTTCCTCGAGATCCACTGAAGCTTTCTTT.

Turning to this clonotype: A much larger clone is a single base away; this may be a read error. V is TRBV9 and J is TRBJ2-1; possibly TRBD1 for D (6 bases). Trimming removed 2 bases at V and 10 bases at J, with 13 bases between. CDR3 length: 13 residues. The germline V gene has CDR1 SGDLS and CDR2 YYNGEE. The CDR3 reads CASSVTGTYEQFF. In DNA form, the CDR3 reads TGTGCCAGCAGCGTGACAGGAACCTACGAGCAGTTCTTC.

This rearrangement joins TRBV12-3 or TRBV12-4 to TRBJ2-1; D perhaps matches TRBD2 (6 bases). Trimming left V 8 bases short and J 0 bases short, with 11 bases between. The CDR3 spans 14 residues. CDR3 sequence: CASQIGGSYNEQFF. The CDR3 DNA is TGTGCCAGCCAGATCGGGGGCTCCTACAATGAGCAGTTCTTC.

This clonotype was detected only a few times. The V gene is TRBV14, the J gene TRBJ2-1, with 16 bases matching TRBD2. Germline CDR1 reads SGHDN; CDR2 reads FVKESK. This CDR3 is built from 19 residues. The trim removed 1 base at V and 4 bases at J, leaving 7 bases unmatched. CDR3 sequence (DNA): TGTGCCAGCAGCCAAGCATTGGGACTAGCGGGGGGGCTTTACAATGAGCAGTTCTTC. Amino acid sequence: CASSQALGLAGGLYNEQFF.

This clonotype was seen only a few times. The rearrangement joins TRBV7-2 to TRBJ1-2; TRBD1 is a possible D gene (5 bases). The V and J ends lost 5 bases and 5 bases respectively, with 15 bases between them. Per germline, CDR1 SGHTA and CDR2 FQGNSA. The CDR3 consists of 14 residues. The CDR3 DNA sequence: TGTGCCAGCAGCCGGGGCGGACGGACTTATGGCTACACCTTC. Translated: CASSRGGRTYGYTF. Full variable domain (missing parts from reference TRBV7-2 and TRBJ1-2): GAGVSQSPSNKVTEKGKDVELRCDPISGHTALYWYRQSLGQGLEFLIYFQGNSAPDKSGLPSDRFSAERTGGSVSTLTIQRTQQEDSAVYLCASSRGGRTYGYTFGSGTRLTVV.

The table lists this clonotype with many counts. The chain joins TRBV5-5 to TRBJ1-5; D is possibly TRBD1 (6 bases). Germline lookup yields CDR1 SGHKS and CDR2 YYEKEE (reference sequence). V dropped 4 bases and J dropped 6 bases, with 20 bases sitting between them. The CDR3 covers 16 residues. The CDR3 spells CASSHGGRGGVQPQHF. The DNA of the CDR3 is TGTGCCAGCAGCCATGGGGGCAGGGGAGGCGTTCAGCCCCAGCATTTT.

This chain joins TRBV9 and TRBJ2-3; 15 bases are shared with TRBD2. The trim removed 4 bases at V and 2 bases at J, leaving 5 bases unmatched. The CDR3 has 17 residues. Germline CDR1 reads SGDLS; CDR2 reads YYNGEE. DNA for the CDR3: TGTGCCAGCAGCAAGGGACTAGCGGGGGGCTTCACAGATACGCAGTATTTT. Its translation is CASSKGLAGGFTDTQYF.

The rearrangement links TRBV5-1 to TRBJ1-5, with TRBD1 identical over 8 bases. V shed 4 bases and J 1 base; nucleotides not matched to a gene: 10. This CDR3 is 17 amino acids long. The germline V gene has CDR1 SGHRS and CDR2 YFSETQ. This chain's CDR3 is CASSPLDREESNQPQHF. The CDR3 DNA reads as TGCGCCAGCAGCCCCCTGGACAGGGAAGAAAGCAATCAGCCCCAGCATTTT.

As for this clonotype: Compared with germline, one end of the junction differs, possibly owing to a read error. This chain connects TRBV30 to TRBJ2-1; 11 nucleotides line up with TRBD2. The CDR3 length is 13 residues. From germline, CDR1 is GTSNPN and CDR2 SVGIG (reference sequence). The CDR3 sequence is CARSTIAGGRQFF. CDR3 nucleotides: TGTGCCCGGAGTACAATAGCGGGGGGGAGGCAGTTCTTC.

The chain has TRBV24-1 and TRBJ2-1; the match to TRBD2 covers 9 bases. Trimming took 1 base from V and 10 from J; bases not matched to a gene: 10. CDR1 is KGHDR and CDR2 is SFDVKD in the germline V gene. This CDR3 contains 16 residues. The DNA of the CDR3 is TGTGCCACCAGTGATTTAGGGCGGGGGGGAGCAGGGGAGCAGTTCTTC. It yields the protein CATSDLGRGGAGEQFF.

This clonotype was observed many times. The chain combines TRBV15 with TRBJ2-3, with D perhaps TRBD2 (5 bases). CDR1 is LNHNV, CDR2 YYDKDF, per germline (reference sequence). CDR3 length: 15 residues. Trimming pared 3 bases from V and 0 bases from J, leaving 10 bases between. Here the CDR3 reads CATSRLRVSTDTQYF. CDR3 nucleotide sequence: TGTGCCACCAGCAGGTTGCGGGTTAGCACAGATACGCAGTATTTT.